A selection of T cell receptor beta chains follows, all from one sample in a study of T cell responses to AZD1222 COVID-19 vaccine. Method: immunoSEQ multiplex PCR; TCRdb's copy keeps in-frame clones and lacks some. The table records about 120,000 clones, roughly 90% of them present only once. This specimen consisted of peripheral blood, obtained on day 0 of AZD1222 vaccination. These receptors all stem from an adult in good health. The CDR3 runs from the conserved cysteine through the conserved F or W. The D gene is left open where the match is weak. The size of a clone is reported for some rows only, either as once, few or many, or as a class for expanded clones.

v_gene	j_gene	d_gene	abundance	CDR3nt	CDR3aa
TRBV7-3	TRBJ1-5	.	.	TGTGCCAGCAGCTTAAGCGCAGGGTCTGATCAGCCCCAGCATTTT	CASSLSAGSDQPQHF
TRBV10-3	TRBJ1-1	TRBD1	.	TGTGCCATCAGTGGGACAGGGCCCACTGAAGCTTTCTTT	CAISGTGPTEAFF
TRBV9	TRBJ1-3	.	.	TGTGCCAGCAGCTTATCACAGGGTGTTGGAAACACCATATATTTT	CASSLSQGVGNTIYF
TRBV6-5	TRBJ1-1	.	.	TGTGCCAGCAGTTACTCGTCCGGCGGCGAGAACACTGAAGCTTTCTTT	CASSYSSGGENTEAFF
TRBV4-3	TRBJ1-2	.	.	TGCGCCAGCAGCCAACTGAGGAACTATGGCTACACCTTC	CASSQLRNYGYTF
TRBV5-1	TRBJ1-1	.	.	TGCGCCAGCACTTCAACGAGCTATACCAGGGAAAACACTGAAGCTTTCTTT	CASTSTSYTRENTEAFF
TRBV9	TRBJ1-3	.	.	TGTGCCAGCAGCGTAGAGGAGGGTCACTCTGGAAACACCATATATTTT	CASSVEEGHSGNTIYF
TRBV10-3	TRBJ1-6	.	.	TGTGCCATCAGTGAGTGGGGGGGGGCAAATTCACCCCTCCACTTT	CAISEWGGANSPLHF
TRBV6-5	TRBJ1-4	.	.	TGTGCCAGCAGCCTATCACAGGGTGAAAAACTGTTTTTT	CASSLSQGEKLFF
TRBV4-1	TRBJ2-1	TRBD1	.	TGCGCCAGCAGCCAAGATCTTGGGACAGGGTATGGTGAGCAGTTCTTC	CASSQDLGTGYGEQFF
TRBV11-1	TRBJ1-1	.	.	TGTGCCAGCAGCTCTCAGGGAAACACTGAAGCTTTCTTT	CASSSQGNTEAFF
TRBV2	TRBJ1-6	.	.	TGTGCCAGCAGGATGGACAGAGGGAATTCACCCCTCCACTTT	CASRMDRGNSPLHF
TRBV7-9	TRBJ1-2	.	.	TGTGCCAGCAGCTTAATGGAGGAGAGCTATGGCTACACCTTC	CASSLMEESYGYTF
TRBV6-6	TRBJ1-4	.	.	TGTGCCAGCACCCCGGGCACTCCCGGAGGTGAAAAACTGTTTTTT	CASTPGTPGGEKLFF
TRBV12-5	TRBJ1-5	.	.	TGTGCTAGTGTTCAAAGGGGTAATCAGCCCCAGCATTTT	CASVQRGNQPQHF
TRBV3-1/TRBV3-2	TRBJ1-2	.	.	TGTGCCAGCAGCCAAGGGGAGGGTTCTCGGGGCTACACCTTC	CASSQGEGSRGYTF
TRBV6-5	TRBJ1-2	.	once	TGTGCCAGCAGTTTGGGAGGGGTCGACTATGGCTACACCTTC	CASSLGGVDYGYTF
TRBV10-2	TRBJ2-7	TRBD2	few	TGCGCCAGCAGTACTAGCGAATACTACGAGCAGTACTTC	CASSTSEYYEQYF
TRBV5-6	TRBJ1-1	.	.	TGTGCCAGCAGCTTGGCAGTGGCAGGGAATATGGACACTGAAGCTTTCTTT	CASSLAVAGNMDTEAFF
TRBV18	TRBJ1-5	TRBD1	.	TGTGCCAGCTCACTGCGGACAGGGACGGGCAATCAGCCCCAGCATTTT	CASSLRTGTGNQPQHF
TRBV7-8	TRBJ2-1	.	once	TGTGCCAGCAGCCAATATAGCTCCTACAATGAGCAGTTCTTC	CASSQYSSYNEQFF
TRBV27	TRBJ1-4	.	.	TGTGCCAGCAGTTTAATTTCCCCCAGGGCTGGTAATGAAAAACTGTTTTTT	CASSLISPRAGNEKLFF
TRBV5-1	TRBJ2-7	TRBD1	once	TGCGCCAGCAGCACTCTCGGCGGGACAGGGTTTTCCTACGAGCAGTACTTC	CASSTLGGTGFSYEQYF
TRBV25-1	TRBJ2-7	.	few	TGTGCCAGCAGCGCCGGTAGGGAGCAGTACTTC	CASSAGREQYF
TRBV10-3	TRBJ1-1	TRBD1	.	TGTGCCATCAGGAAGACAGGGGAGGGGAACACTGAAGCTTTCTTT	CAIRKTGEGNTEAFF
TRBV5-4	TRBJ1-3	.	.	TGTGCCAGCAGCTTGAGAGAGTCGGGGCCTGGAAACACCATATATTTT	CASSLRESGPGNTIYF
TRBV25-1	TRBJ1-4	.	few	TGTGCCAGCAGTAAAGACAGTAATGAAAAACTGTTTTTT	CASSKDSNEKLFF
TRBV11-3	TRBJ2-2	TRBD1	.	TGTGCCAGCAGCTTAGCGGGACAGGGCGCCGGGGAGCTGTTTTTT	CASSLAGQGAGELFF
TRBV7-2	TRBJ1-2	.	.	TGTGCCAGCAGCTTAGAATGGGGCTATGGCTACACCTTC	CASSLEWGYGYTF
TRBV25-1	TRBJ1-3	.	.	TGTGCCAGCAGTGAATCCGGGAATACCATATATTTT	CASSESGNTIYF
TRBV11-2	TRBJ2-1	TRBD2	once	TGTGCCAGCAGCTTAGATAGTAGCGGGGGGGCGTTCTTC	CASSLDSSGGAFF
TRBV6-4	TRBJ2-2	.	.	TGTGCCAGCAGTGCTATACTGGACACCGGGGAGCTGTTTTTT	CASSAILDTGELFF
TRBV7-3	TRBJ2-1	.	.	TGTGCCAGCAGCCGTCCCCAGGGAGAGCAGTTCTTC	CASSRPQGEQFF
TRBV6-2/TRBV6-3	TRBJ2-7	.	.	TGTGCCAGCAGTTACGGGTCCCGCCTTATGGAACGCGAGCAGTACTTC	CASSYGSRLMEREQYF
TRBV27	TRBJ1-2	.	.	TGTGCCAGCAGTTTCTCGGGAAAAGGCTACACCTTC	CASSFSGKGYTF
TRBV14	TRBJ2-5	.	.	TGTGCCAGCAGCCGACCAGGGAGTTGGACCCAGTACTTC	CASSRPGSWTQYF
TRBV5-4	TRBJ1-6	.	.	TGTGCCAGCAGCTTGGCCGTGGGGGCTGGTAATTCACCCCTCCACTTT	CASSLAVGAGNSPLHF
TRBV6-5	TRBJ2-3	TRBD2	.	TGTGCCAGCAGTAGGAGCGGGGCCCTATCACAGTATTTT	CASSRSGALSQYF
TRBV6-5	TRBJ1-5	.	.	TGTGCCAGCAGAGACGGATATAGCAATCAGCCCCAGCATTTT	CASRDGYSNQPQHF
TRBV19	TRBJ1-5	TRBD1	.	TGTGCCAGTAGTCCCCGACAGGGGATCACAAATCAGCCCCAGCATTTT	CASSPRQGITNQPQHF
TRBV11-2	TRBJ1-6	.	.	TGTGCCAGCAGCGATATCTATAATTCACCCCTCCACTTT	CASSDIYNSPLHF
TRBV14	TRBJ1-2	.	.	TGTGCCAGCAGCCAAGGATTTAACTATGGCTACACCTTC	CASSQGFNYGYTF
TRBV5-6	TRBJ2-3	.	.	TGTGCCAGCAGCTTGTACCGGGGGCCTAGCACAGATACGCAGTATTTT	CASSLYRGPSTDTQYF
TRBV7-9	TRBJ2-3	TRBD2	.	TGTGCCAGCAGCCGCGGGTGGCTAGCGGGGGAAGATACGCAGTATTTT	CASSRGWLAGEDTQYF